The table lists the clone carrying this T cell receptor beta chain with many counts. The antigen remains unidentified. The sample originates from a study of T-cell reconstitution after alpha-beta-depleted transplantation in children. Study-level results: Roughly two months post-transplant, alpha-beta T cells reportedly originated from several hundred graft clones that had expanded.

Preparation of the TCRbeta library was carried out with unique molecular identifiers. TCRdb analysed the PCR reads with MiXCR anew, one entry per CDR3 protein. Of 490,000 or so distinct CDR3 sequences detected, about 11% appear once; the ten largest clones hold around 2%. The CDR3 is made up of 17 amino acids. Deletions cut 0 bases from V and 0 bases from J, with 12 bases between. Germline V lookup: CDR1 SGDLS, CDR2 YYNGEE. The starting material was PBMCs, obtained before TCRalphabeta/CD19-depleted stem cell transplant. V is TRBV9 and J is TRBJ2-2, with D perhaps matching TRBD2 (6 bases). This TCR came from a child younger than 10 with inherited bone marrow failure, due to receive a stem cell transplant. The CDR3 is CASSVDISGANTGELFF. As DNA, the CDR3 is TGTGCCAGCAGCGTAGACATTAGCGGAGCGAACACCGGGGAGCTGTTTTTT.